This is a list of T cell receptor beta chains from one sample in a study of Ad26.COV2.S vaccination and SARS-CoV-2 variants. TCRdb's table, derived via immunoSEQ multiplex PCR, lists solely in-frame clones and lacks some. The sample records about 350,000 clones, approximately 90% being singletons. The starting material was peripheral blood, obtained after recovery from COVID-19. The origin of the receptors is a human donor who had recovered from COVID-19. The CDR3 runs from the conserved cysteine through the conserved F or W. Each record gives: D gene, V gene, CDR3 protein. The D gene is left open where the match is weak.

>TRBD2|TRBV5-1
CASSFGLAVETQYF
>.|TRBV3-1/TRBV3-2
CASSQDGSSNQPQHF
>.|TRBV10-2
CASRSRGGNQPQHF
>.|TRBV9
CASSPISGSSYEQYF
>.|TRBV4-1
CASSERGGNYEQYF
>.|TRBV7-3
CASSLSGGTEAFF
>.|TRBV11-2
CASRPHRGIDGYTF
>.|TRBV3-1/TRBV3-2
CASSQGAHRIQPQHF
>.|TRBV2
CASSNGIFNQPQHF
>.|TRBV10-3
CAISESSDSPYGYTF
>.|TRBV12-3/TRBV12-4
CASSSGITGELFF
>TRBD1|TRBV6-6
CASSSNTGGAEAFF
>TRBD1|TRBV2
CASSTDRGVQETQYF
>TRBD1|TRBV4-1
CASSHTVQGELADNSPLHF
>TRBD1|TRBV7-9
CASSLEGQGAYF
>.|TRBV2
CASPGEHGYTF
>.|TRBV29-1
CSVRGEATEAFF